Listed here are 22 T cell receptor beta chains from one sample, sequenced in a study of tumor-infiltrating lymphocytes in primary liver carcinoma (dated by TCRdb to the late 2010s). RNA from unsorted whole blood was extracted with TRIzol reagent, and germline DNA was obtained with the DNeasy Blood & Tissue kit. For sequencing, an Illumina HiSeq 2500 was employed. A constant-region primer and ProtoScript II reverse transcriptase were used to reverse-transcribe TCRbeta-specific cDNA from 500 ng total RNA. TCRbeta libraries were built with three nested multiplex PCR rounds, a slightly modified ARM-PCR procedure. Each of the first two PCR rounds ran for approximately 10 cycles using multiplex TRBV1-TRBV30 forward primers together with a Cbeta reverse primer. TCRdb reworked the public reads: Q25 trimming with fastp, MiXCR clone assembly, productive beta chains retained. Rows are unified per CDR3 protein, each entry keeping the most common DNA and genes. The sample table records approximately 330,000 distinct CDR3 sequences; roughly 61% of these occur just once. The ten largest clones capture roughly 6.5% of the sample.

Sequencing was carried out using peripheral blood. These receptors came from a man aged 35-49 years with primary liver carcinoma and hepatitis B virus infection.

Concerning this clonotype itself: A read error may produce the germline difference seen at one junction end. The chain employs TRBV11-1 and TRBJ2-1; D call uncertain. This CDR3 contains 14 residues. The germline V gene has CDR1 SGHAT and CDR2 FQDESV (reference sequence). CDR3 sequence reads: CASSSWAVYNVQFF. The CDR3 DNA follows: TGTGCCAGCAGCTCATGGGCAGTGTACAATGTGCAGTTCTTC.

The chain combines TRBV5-1 with TRBJ2-3; D call uncertain. Trimming took 0 bases from V and 0 from J, leaving 8 bases between them. CDR1 is SGHRS and CDR2 is YFSETQ in the germline V gene. The CDR3 has 15 amino acids. The CDR3 here is CASSLGWISTDTQYF. In nucleotides, the CDR3 is TGCGCCAGCAGCTTGGGTTGGATTAGCACAGATACGCAGTATTTT.

The chain is built from TRBV30 and TRBJ2-5, with D unclear. Trimming shortened V by 0 bases and J by 4 bases, and 9 bases separated the two germline ends. The CDR3 consists of 13 residues. From germline, CDR1 is GTSNPN and CDR2 SVGIG (reference sequence). CDR3 sequence (DNA): TGTGCCTGGAGTGTACTAACGGGAGAGACCCAGTACTTC. It translates to CAWSVLTGETQYF.

This clonotype was observed many times. Here the CDR3 reads CASSQEWGGDYEQYF. For the CDR3, the DNA is TGTGCCAGCAGCCAAGAGTGGGGCGGTGACTACGAGCAGTACTTC. The chain carries TRBV4-2 and TRBJ2-7; D might be TRBD1 (5 bases). V lost 0 bases to trimming and J lost 3 bases, with 12 bases between them. CDR3 length: 15 residues. Germline V gene lookup returns CDR1 LGHNA and CDR2 YNFKEQ.

As concerns this clonotype: This may be a read error: a much more frequent sequence differs by one nucleotide. The J gene is TRBJ2-1, the V gene TRBV5-4, with 7 bases identical to TRBD1. Looked up from germline, CDR1 is SGHNT and CDR2 is YYREEE (reference sequence). This CDR3 contains 14 residues. The CDR3 sequence: CVSSSLDRQDEQFF. DNA for the CDR3: TGTGTCAGCAGCTCCTTGGACAGGCAAGATGAGCAGTTCTTC.

Notes on this clonotype: The final CDR3 position lacks the conserved phenylalanine or tryptophan, pointing to a likely read error. The rearrangement links TRBV5-1 to TRBJ2-7; D remains ambiguous. The CDR3 runs 16 residues. Germline V gives CDR1 SGHRS, CDR2 YFSETQ. The ends were cut back, 1 base at V and 0 bases at J, with 14 bases in the middle. The chain's CDR3 is CASSLILGGSSYEQYL. The CDR3 coding sequence is TGCGCCAGCAGCTTGATTCTCGGCGGTAGCTCCTACGAGCAGTACCTC.

In the case of this clonotype: Its ends do not fully match the called genes, so a read error is possible. This chain joins TRBV11-3 and TRBJ2-2; D is possibly TRBD2 (5 bases). CDR3 length: 14 residues. CDR1 and CDR2 from the germline V gene are SGHNT and YENEEA. Here the CDR3 DNA reads TGTAGCAGCATCTTAGGTGGGAACACCGGGGAGTTGTTTTTT. It translates to CSSILGGNTGELFF.

Worth noting for this clonotype: The CDR3 does not end in the conserved phenylalanine or tryptophan, so this is likely a read error. The DNA is left out, because the CDR3 cannot be placed on it with certainty; the CDR3 is given as TCRdb lists it. The V call is TRBV11-3, the J call TRBJ2-7; TRBD2 is the table's D call and was not checked against the DNA. The V gene's germline CDR1 is SGHNT and CDR2 YENEEA. 13 amino acids form the CDR3, both terminal residues included. The CDR3: CASSLGGFGEHYL.

This clonotype appeared a few times. The chain links TRBV5-1 to TRBJ1-2, with D possibly being TRBD1 (5 bases). The V end lost 0 bases, the J end lost 7 bases, and 7 bases lay between the germline ends. The CDR3 is made up of 12 amino acids. Germline-derived CDR1 and CDR2 are SGHRS and YFSETQ. CDR3 protein: CASSLAGGGYTF. In DNA, the CDR3 is TGCGCCAGCAGCTTGGCCGGGGGTGGCTACACCTTC.

This clonotype was seen repeatedly, ten times or more. This rearrangement joins TRBV11-2 to TRBJ2-7; a weak D match, TRBD1 (6 bases). V was cut by 6 bases and J by 2 bases, with 11 bases left in between. Germline loops: CDR1 SGHAT, CDR2 FQNNGV. The CDR3 totals 13 residues. The CDR3 DNA follows: TGTGCCAGCAGAGGGGACAAAGCCTACGAGCAGTACTTC. Its protein product is CASRGDKAYEQYF.

A word on this clonotype: A much larger clone differs by one base, so this may be a read error. The chain links TRBV6-5 to TRBJ1-5; D unclear. V was clipped by 4 bases and J by 8 bases, with 15 bases between them. The CDR3 runs 14 residues. CDR1 is MNHEY and CDR2 is SVGAGI in the germline V gene. DNA for the CDR3: TGTGCCAGCAGTTGCTCGTCGGGCCTTGAGCCCCAGCATTTT. It is translated as CASSCSSGLEPQHF.

V usage is TRBV11-2 and J usage is TRBJ2-7; unclear D gene. Germline CDR1 reads SGHAT; CDR2 reads FQNNGV. Deletions cut 6 bases from V and 3 bases from J, with 15 bases between. This CDR3 is built from 14 residues. Here the CDR3 reads CASSPSELGYEQYF. As DNA, the CDR3 is TGTGCCAGCAGTCCCTCCGAGTTAGGCTACGAGCAGTACTTC.

The chain uses TRBV14 and TRBJ2-1; TRBD2 agrees at 11 bases. J was trimmed by 7 bases and V by 8 bases; bases with no gene match: 16. Germline V lookup: CDR1 SGHDN, CDR2 FVKESK. The CDR3 consists of 17 residues. In nucleotides, the CDR3 is TGTGCCAGCGGGCAAGATGTACTAGCGGGAGTATCGAATGAGCAGTTCTTC. Protein sequence: CASGQDVLAGVSNEQFF.

The rearrangement joins TRBV6-6 to TRBJ2-2; D uncertain. The germline gives CDR1 MNHNY, CDR2 SVGAGI (reference sequence). This CDR3 is 15 amino acids long. The V end was cut by 5 bases, the J end by 2 bases, with 12 bases between. The CDR3 coding sequence is TGTGCCAGCAGTGTCATCTTACAAAACACCGGGGAGCTGTTTTTT. It translates to CASSVILQNTGELFF.

With respect to this clonotype: The junction does not match germline at one end; this may be a read error. The rearrangement joins TRBV6-2 or TRBV6-3 to TRBJ2-3; 11 bases map to TRBD1. CDR3 length: 15 residues. CDR1 is MNHEY, CDR2 SVGEGT, per germline. In DNA, the CDR3 is TGTGCCAGCAGTTGGACAGGGGGCAGGGCAGATACACAGTATTTT. Amino acids: CASSWTGGRADTQYF.

About this clonotype: A read error may explain this, as a much larger clone is one base away. The V call is TRBV11-2, the J call TRBJ2-7; 9 positions match TRBD2. CDR3 size: 15 residues. The ends lost 1 base at V and 6 bases at J; junction bases unmatched: 7. The V gene's germline CDR1 is SGHAT and CDR2 FQNNGV. The CDR3 loop reads CASSLGPSGTSEQYF. The CDR3 DNA follows: TGTGCCAGCAGCTTAGGTCCTAGCGGGACTTCCGAGCAGTACTTC.

On this clonotype itself: With a much larger clone just one base away, this may be a read error. CDR3 residues: CTSRRGFTYEQYF. The CDR3 DNA reads TGTACCAGCAGACGGGGGTTCACCTACGAGCAGTACTTC. The chain recombines TRBV6-6 with TRBJ2-7, with D possibly matching TRBD2 (6 bases). Germline assignment: CDR1 MNHNY and CDR2 SVGAGI (reference sequence). This CDR3 is 13 amino acids long.

The chain couples TRBV29-1 to TRBJ2-2; the D gene is possibly TRBD2 (6 bases). V shed 8 bases and J shed 6 bases, with 13 bases lying between them. Germline CDR1 and CDR2: SQVTM and ANQGSEA. The CDR3 is made up of 12 amino acids. CDR3 in DNA: TGCAGCCACGGGGGTGAGCCCGGGGAGCTGTTTTTT. Protein: CSHGGEPGELFF.

The rearrangement uses TRBV6-5 and TRBJ1-1, with D perhaps matching TRBD1 (5 bases). V lost 8 bases, J lost 4 bases, and 20 bases lay in between. The CDR3 spans 15 residues. Germline V gene data show CDR1 as MNHEY and CDR2 as SVGAGI. Written as DNA, the CDR3 is TGTGCCAGCTTCAGGGTCAGAACTGAATTCACTGAAGCTTTCTTT. It codes for CASFRVRTEFTEAFF.

This clonotype showed up just once. One end of the junction varies from germline; a read error may be responsible. The gene calls are TRBV11-2 and TRBJ2-7, with 7 bases identical to TRBD2. CDR1 and CDR2 from the germline V gene are SGHAT and FQNNGV. CDR3 length: 15 residues. This CDR3 is CASRGVTRVPYEQYF. Here the CDR3 DNA reads TGTGCCAGCCGGGGGGTGACTAGAGTCCCCTACGAGCAGTATTTC.

The genes are TRBV5-4 and TRBJ2-1; TRBD2 is a possible D gene (6 bases). Germline lookup yields CDR1 SGHNT and CDR2 YYREEE (reference sequence). V lost 1 base and J 3 bases, leaving 14 bases between the germline ends. CDR3 length: 16 amino acids. CDR3 sequence (DNA): TGTGCCAGCAGCTTGCTCCGGGACTCAGACTACAATGAGCAGTTCTTC. Its translation: CASSLLRDSDYNEQFF.

About this clonotype itself: As the CDR3 is not closed by the conserved phenylalanine or tryptophan, this likely results from a read error. This sequence joins TRBV11-2 and TRBJ2-1; D unclear. This CDR3 has 17 amino acids. Trimming took off 11 bases at V and 0 bases at J, with 23 bases between the two ends. In germline, CDR1 is SGHAT, CDR2 FQNNGV. This CDR3 reads CAWSSMAPKSSYNEQFS. DNA of the CDR3: TGTGCCTGGAGCTCGATGGCTCCGAAGTCCTCCTACAATGAGCAGTTCTCC.